These T cell receptor beta chains were read from a single sample in a study of a mutant IDH1 vaccine in newly diagnosed glioma. Their antigens remain unidentified. Produced via immunoSEQ multiplex PCR; TCRdb's table is partial and in-frame only. The sample consists of some 130,000 clones, around four fifths of them appearing once. The sequencing here drew on PBMCs, taken from a glioma patient whose treatment included an IDH1 peptide vaccine. The receptors were sampled from a man aged 35 to 55 with glioma. The CDR3 runs from the conserved cysteine through the conserved F or W. A D gene is named only where the DNA matches it firmly. The listing skips clone size in some rows; elsewhere it reads once, few, many or a size class.

clone_size j_call v_call d_call cdr3_nt cdr3_aa
- TRBJ1-1 TRBV5-1 TRBD1 TGCGCCAGCAGCTCAACAGGGGGCACCGCTGAAGCTTTCTTT CASSSTGGTAEAFF
- TRBJ2-3 TRBV5-4 - TGTGCCAGCAGCCCCCCGGGCCCGGGGACAGATACGCAGTATTTT CASSPPGPGTDTQYF
- TRBJ2-2 TRBV6-4 - TGTGCCAGCAGTTACTCGAAAAGGACTAACACCGGGGAGCTGTTTTTT CASSYSKRTNTGELFF
- TRBJ2-2 TRBV10-3 - TGTGCCATCACCCAGGCAGGGCCGAACACCGGGGAGCTGTTTTTT CAITQAGPNTGELFF
- TRBJ2-5 TRBV5-1 - TGCGCCAGCAGTAATGGGGCGCTCCGGGAGACCCAGTACTTC CASSNGALRETQYF
- TRBJ1-4 TRBV7-9 - TGTGCCAGCAGCCTCGGGGAGGGTGAAAAACTGTTTTTT CASSLGEGEKLFF
- TRBJ2-5 TRBV7-9 - TGTGCCAGCAGCTTAGGGTCTTTCCCCGTGGGAGAGACCCAGTACTTC CASSLGSFPVGETQYF
- TRBJ2-3 TRBV6-5 - TGTGCCAGCAGCTTAGTGGACGGGCCCACAGATACGCAGTATTTT CASSLVDGPTDTQYF
- TRBJ2-3 TRBV5-1 TRBD1 TGCGCCAGCAGGTTCCAGGGGGCTTTGACAGATACGCAGTATTTT CASRFQGALTDTQYF
- TRBJ1-2 TRBV5-1 - TGCGCCAGCAGCATCGACAGTGACTATGGCTACACCTTC CASSIDSDYGYTF
- TRBJ1-5 TRBV28 - TGTGCCAGCAGTTTGGAAGGGGGAGAACATCAGCCCCAGCATTTT CASSLEGGEHQPQHF
once TRBJ1-4 TRBV27 - TGTGCCAGCAGTCTCGGGTCAACTAATGAAAAACTGTTTTTT CASSLGSTNEKLFF